This entry lists 10 T cell receptor beta chains sequenced from one sample in a study of blood T cell repertoires in COVID-19. Profiling relied on immunoSEQ multiplex PCR, and the TCRdb table lists in-frame clones only, not all of them. The sample includes 150,000 to 200,000 clones, around 83% of them seen just once. Sequencing was carried out using peripheral blood. Receptor source: a man younger than 35 with acute or convalescent COVID-19.

The chain uses TRBV7-2 and TRBJ2-5; TRBD2 aligns across 7 bases. The CDR3 is 18 amino acids. V was clipped by 5 bases and J by 0 bases; unmatched bases: 15. Looked up from germline, CDR1 is SGHTA and CDR2 is FQGNSA. This CDR3 reads CASSPGEVGAGYQETQYF. CDR3 bases: TGTGCCAGCAGCCCGGGAGAGGTGGGAGCGGGATACCAAGAGACCCAGTACTTC.

V is TRBV3-1 (or the pseudogene TRBV3-2) and J is TRBJ1-1; D not certain. This CDR3 comprises 11 residues. Germline V gene lookup returns CDR1 LGHDT and CDR2 YNNKEL (reference sequence). V was clipped by 1 base and J by 6 bases, with 3 bases between them. Written as DNA, the CDR3 is TGTGCCAGCAGCCAAGCGGCTGAAGCTTTCTTT. Its protein is CASSQAAEAFF.

The chain links TRBV4-1 to TRBJ2-5; TRBD2 aligns across 16 bases. CDR1 is MGHRA, CDR2 YSYEKL, per germline. With 0 bases clipped from V and 4 bases from J, the junction kept 8 bases outside the gene matches. There are 19 residues in the CDR3. For the CDR3, the DNA is TGCGCCAGCAGCCAAGACGGGACTAGCGGGGGGGCCGATCGAGAGACCCAGTACTTC. Translation gives CASSQDGTSGGADRETQYF.

The chain employs TRBV6-5 and TRBJ2-7; the match to TRBD1 covers 7 bases. With 5 bases clipped from V and 7 bases from J, the junction kept 8 bases outside the gene matches. Germline V gene data show CDR1 as MNHEY and CDR2 as SVGAGI. The CDR3 is made up of 13 amino acids. CDR3 sequence: CASSLTGSGEQYV. Written as DNA, the CDR3 is TGTGCCAGCAGTCTGACAGGGTCTGGGGAGCAGTACGTC.

In its sample, this clone was seen once. The rearrangement uses TRBV20-1 and TRBJ1-4; D not certain. The ends were cut back, 3 bases at V and 7 bases at J, with 6 bases in the middle. This CDR3 region has 11 residues. The germline V gene has CDR1 DFQATT and CDR2 SNEGSKA (reference sequence). The CDR3 protein is CSARKSEKLFF. The CDR3 bases are TGCAGTGCTAGGAAGAGTGAAAAACTGTTTTTT.

The CDR3 loop reads CASNRQGFSGNQPQHF. The CDR3 DNA follows: TGTGCCAGTAACCGACAGGGTTTCTCGGGCAATCAGCCCCAGCATTTT. The chain couples TRBV19 to TRBJ1-5, with 7 bases lining up with TRBD1. Per germline, CDR1 LNHDA and CDR2 SQIVND (reference sequence). CDR3 length: 16 amino acids. V shed 7 bases, J shed 2 bases, and the junction held 11 bases outside the gene matches.

This clone appeared a single time. The rearrangement uses TRBV7-3 and TRBJ2-3, with D possibly matching TRBD1 (5 bases). Trimming removed 2 bases from V and 2 bases from J, with 11 bases in between. The germline V gene has CDR1 SGHTA and CDR2 FQGTGA. This CDR3 contains 15 residues. CDR3: CASSLGAANTDTQYF. The CDR3 DNA follows: TGTGCCAGCAGCTTAGGGGCGGCGAACACAGATACGCAGTATTTT.

The J gene is TRBJ2-1, the V gene TRBV15; tentatively, D is TRBD2 (5 bases). The CDR3 sequence is 15 residues long. Trimming left V 0 bases short and J 0 bases short, with 6 bases between. Germline CDR1 reads LNHNV; CDR2 reads YYDKDF (reference sequence). CDR3: CATSREGSSYNEQFF. CDR3 DNA sequence: TGTGCCACCAGCAGAGAGGGGAGCTCCTACAATGAGCAGTTCTTC.

The rearrangement uses TRBV9 and TRBJ2-5; D is possibly TRBD2 (7 bases). The CDR3 sequence is 15 residues long. Trimming took off 4 bases at V and 5 bases at J, with 18 bases between the two ends. CDR1 is SGDLS, CDR2 YYNGEE, per germline. The CDR3 DNA reads as TGTGCCAGCAGCCCTGGTGGGGGGGCCTTGGAGACCCAGTACTTC. Its translation is CASSPGGGALETQYF.

This chain connects TRBV12-5 to TRBJ2-1; 11 nucleotides agree with TRBD1. This CDR3 contains 14 residues. Germline CDR1 is LGHNT and CDR2 is FRNRAP. After removal of 5 bases from V and 8 bases from J, the junction contained 5 bases not matched to a gene. The CDR3 is CASGRGQGGDEQFF. The CDR3 DNA sequence: TGTGCTAGTGGTCGGGGACAGGGGGGCGATGAGCAGTTCTTC.